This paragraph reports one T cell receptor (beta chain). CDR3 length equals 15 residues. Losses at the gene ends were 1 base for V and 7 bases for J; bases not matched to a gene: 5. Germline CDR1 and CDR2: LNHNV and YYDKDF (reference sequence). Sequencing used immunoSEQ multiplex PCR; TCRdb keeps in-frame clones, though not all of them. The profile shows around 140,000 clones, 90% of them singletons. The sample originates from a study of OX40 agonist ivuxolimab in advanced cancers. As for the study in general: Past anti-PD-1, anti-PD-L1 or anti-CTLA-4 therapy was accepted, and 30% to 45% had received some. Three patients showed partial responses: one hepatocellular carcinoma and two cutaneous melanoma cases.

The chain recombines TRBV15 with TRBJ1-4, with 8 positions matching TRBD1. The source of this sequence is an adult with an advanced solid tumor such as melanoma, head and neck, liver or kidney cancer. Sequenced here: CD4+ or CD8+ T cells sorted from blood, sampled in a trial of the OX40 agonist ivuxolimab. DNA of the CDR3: TGTGCCACCAGCAGAGTCCAGGGGGCCGGTGAAAAACTGTTTTTT. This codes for CATSRVQGAGEKLFF.